Following are 5 T cell receptor beta chains from one sample sequenced in a study of blood T cells in healthy people across ages. Sample-barcoded 5' priming and a J-beta primer mix drove a second PCR of roughly 7 to 11 cycles. MiXCR was run by TCRdb on the 5' RACE reads, yielding one entry per CDR3 protein. The sample records more than 650,000 distinct CDR3 sequences, 22% being singletons. The source material was blood. Every receptor here comes from a man aged 65 to 79 in good health.

This clonotype was seen a few times. V gene TRBV5-1 combines with J gene TRBJ1-3; D is unresolved. Germline values: CDR1 SGHRS, CDR2 YFSETQ. Trimming removed 1 base from V and 0 bases from J, with 8 bases in between. CDR3 length: 15 residues. CDR3 loop: CASSLSGFSGNTIYF. For the CDR3, the DNA is TGCGCCAGCAGCTTGTCGGGATTCTCTGGAAACACCATATATTTT.

This clonotype was counted many times. The chain couples TRBV5-6 to TRBJ2-3; a weak D match, TRBD2 (6 bases). Per germline, CDR1 SGHDT and CDR2 YYEEEE. The CDR3 covers 15 residues. V dropped 2 bases and J dropped 1 base, with 11 bases sitting between them. CDR3 nucleotides: TGTGCCAGCAGCTTCAGGACGGGGGGCACAGATACGCAGTATTTT. Protein product: CASSFRTGGTDTQYF.

The chain links TRBV10-3 to TRBJ1-2, with D unclear. Germline V gene sequence: CDR1 ENHRY, CDR2 SYGVKD. There are 13 residues in the CDR3. Trimming took off 7 bases at V and 8 bases at J, with 17 bases between the two ends. As DNA, the CDR3 is TGTGCCATCATTGATCGGAATATATGGGGCTACACCTTC. It translates to CAIIDRNIWGYTF.

The rearrangement links TRBV6-2 or TRBV6-3 to TRBJ2-1; D uncertain. CDR3 length: 13 residues. The V end was cut by 5 bases, the J end by 4 bases, with 9 bases between. Looked up from germline, CDR1 is MNHEY and CDR2 is SVGEGT. CDR3 residues: CASSRNGYNEQFF. The DNA of the CDR3 is TGTGCCAGCAGTCGAAACGGATACAATGAGCAGTTCTTC.

Only one count was recorded for this clonotype. The chain is built from TRBV20-1 and TRBJ1-2, with D tentatively TRBD1 (6 bases). The length of the CDR3 is 14 residues. CDR1 and CDR2 from the germline V gene are DFQATT and SNEGSKA (reference sequence). V shed 0 bases and J shed 4 bases, with 12 bases lying between them. The CDR3 spells CSARDLWTAYGYTF. In nucleotides, the CDR3 is TGCAGTGCTAGAGATCTGTGGACAGCCTATGGCTACACCTTC.